Described below is a single T cell receptor (beta chain) sequence and its context. This clonotype was seen repeatedly, ten times or more. The specificity of this receptor is unknown. No base quality values were provided; no much bigger clone lies one nucleotide off. Libraries were prepared through multiplex PCR. Sequenced on an Illumina HiSeq 4000. CDR3 regions were amplified by Arm-PCR with iRepertoire HTBI primers to construct TCR beta libraries. PCR products were gel purified before sequencing. The authors processed their data as follows. Across samples, 60 to 70 TRBV and 13 to 15 TRBJ segments were identified and used for gene usage analysis of CDR3 amino acid clonotypes. COPE and FqMerger were used to merge the filtered high-quality paired reads into contigs. BLAST was used to align contigs to IMGT TRBV, TRBD and TRBJ reference genes, and CDR3 was defined according to IMGT. Highly expanded clones were defined as clonotypes with a frequency above 0.1%. Shannon entropy was used to measure repertoire diversity, and the Gini coefficient was used to measure V-J evenness. A clonotype was considered public if more than one individual shared it. TCRdb reprocessed the public reads (quality trimming at Q25 with fastp, clone calling with MiXCR) and kept in-frame beta chains. Here each entry gathers all rows of one CDR3 protein and keeps the most common genes and DNA. The V and J calls shown here were made by TCRdb, not taken from the authors' results. The sample yields some 410,000 distinct CDR3 sequences; roughly 15% were counted once. The top ten constitute about 11% of the sample.

The meaning of the sample's time point label: newly diagnosed GD, antithyroid drugs for less than 3 months. For both TCR sequencing and RNA sequencing, RNA was extracted from PBMCs in TRIzol. The diagnosis of Graves' disease followed American Thyroid Association guidelines. The patients came from an endocrinology department in Xi'an, China. From each patient, 8 to 10 milliliters of peripheral blood was collected into an EDTA anticoagulant tube. PBMCs were isolated by Ficoll Paque Plus density gradient separation without further T cell sorting. An Agilent 2100 Bioanalyzer and agarose gel were used to check RNA quality, while a NanoDrop 2000 measured RNA concentration. These data come from a study of regulatory T cells in long-lasting Graves disease (dated by TCRdb to the early 2020s). In terms of the full investigation: Newly diagnosed Graves' disease patients had taken antithyroid drugs for less than 3 months. Peripheral blood TCR sequencing and RNA sequencing compared persistent Graves' disease patients with newly diagnosed Graves' disease patients. The study was conducted in China and was registered as a clinical trial. A total of around 35 samples underwent TCR sequencing, from around 13 patients with persistent Graves' disease and 20 patients with newly diagnosed Graves' disease.

On the study overall, not on this receptor specifically: Compared with newly diagnosed patients, patients with persistent Graves' disease had lower TCR Shannon entropy and fewer highly expanded clones, which suggests clonal expansion. As a limitation, the authors acknowledged that the small sample size may reduce accuracy. Because the primary lesion, thyroid tissue, could not be accessed, the study looked at peripheral blood alone. Only the TCR beta chain was sequenced and analyzed. More public clonotypes were shared among persistent patients (more than 2,500) than among newly diagnosed patients (approximately 1,000).

These same data were also listed under a study on T cells in Graves' hyperthyroidism and ophthalmopathy. The second source states: A patient counted as having stable Graves' hyperthyroidism if no progression to ophthalmopathy occurred over 18 months of follow-up. Hyperthyroidism patients were aged 18 to 65 years and newly diagnosed, with disease duration of less than 2 months. Any patient with an uncontrolled infection, another autoimmune disease, pregnancy or lactation was excluded. Diagnoses were established on the basis of clinical symptoms, serum thyroxine and TRAb, thyroid ultrasound, and orbital computed tomography. For the first round of RT-PCR on the TCR CDR3, the HTBI primer set was used together with the Qiagen OneStep RT-PCR kit. Most expanded thyroid clonotypes (frequency above 0.001) were also detected in blood, a finding suggesting that blood repertoires may reflect thyroid immune responses. In cross-validation, a model built on a 13 V-J signature told ophthalmopathy apart from stable hyperthyroidism with approximately 91% sensitivity and roughly 82% specificity, and in testing the same model reached 80%/75%. In validation, the model predicted progression to ophthalmopathy with over 65% sensitivity and approximately 74% specificity, a median of 6.5 months before onset. TCR V-J signatures able to tell the groups apart were searched for in a discovery cohort of 90 to 100 patients, of whom 40 to 45 had Graves' ophthalmopathy and around 58 had stable Graves' hyperthyroidism. An independent validation cohort of around 19 hyperthyroidism patients and approximately 15 patients who later progressed to ophthalmopathy tested prospective prediction of ophthalmopathy. The roughly 91 discovery patients were randomly divided into training and test sets at a 7:3 ratio. The study also compared thyroid tissue and blood T-cell repertoires from a handful of Graves' hyperthyroidism patients. After sampling, hyperthyroidism patients received methimazole starting at 30 mg daily, and ophthalmopathy patients received high-dose intravenous methylprednisolone. A second multiplex PCR round built the libraries, followed by size selection and purification. Paired-end sequencing of the libraries was performed with 100 bp reads on an Illumina HiSeq2000. SOAPnuke was used to process the raw data, removing reads that contained adapters or uncalled bases, had a mean Phred below 15, or lacked an exact match to the constant primer or identifier. COPE v1.2.5 was used to merge high-quality paired reads, and clonotypes were defined as unique nucleotide sequences. MiTCR v1.1 was used to align the clonotypes against IMGT TRBV, TRBD and TRBJ reference segments. Analysis was restricted to V-J combinations with a frequency above 0.0001, which covered roughly 99% of repertoires. The TCS score was defined as the ratio of F50 (clonal expansion) to E x V (chaos), calculated using BLOSUM62-based TCRdist between CDR3 peptides within each V-J. Welch's t-statistics and random forest reduced roughly 530 V-J features to fewer than 15, which were used in a naive Bayes classifier (R e1071). Sample size was not statistically predetermined, and blinding of investigators to group allocation was not performed. The paper reports TCR Vbeta CDR3 sequencing of some 140 peripheral blood samples: 43 ophthalmopathy, under 80 hyperthyroidism and around 17 progressor patients.

The input for sequencing was peripheral blood mononuclear cells (PBMCs), taken at new diagnosis, from a patient treated with antithyroid drugs. This clonotype was obtained from a woman aged 25 to 39 with Graves disease. Donor details come from another sample of the same person, matched by shared clones.

The bases are TGCAGTGCAACCGGGACTAGTATGGGCACAGATACGCAGTATTTT. Its protein is CSATGTSMGTDTQYF. In this chain, TRBV20-1 is recombined with TRBJ2-3; 8 of the junction bases match TRBD2. Trimming removed 6 bases from V and 1 base from J; the gene matches leave 9 bases unexplained. Reading the germline V gene (reference sequence) gives CDR1 DFQATT and CDR2 SNEGSKA. From its cysteine to its phenylalanine, the CDR3 spans 15 amino acids. Of the read, only the CDR3 DNA is kept; its 45 bases are in frame from base 1.